This T cell receptor beta chain came from a study of a mutant IDH1 vaccine in newly diagnosed glioma. Background on the study: Treatment recipients were roughly 62% male and about 40% female, and their mean age was around 39 years. Former treatment meant radiotherapy, temozolomide, or both; the majority had gotten both.

Noted time point: week 5, during vaccination. The vaccine gave 300 ug of a 20-mer mutant IDH1 peptide subcutaneously per dose. Each astrocytoma in the donors was new, WHO grade 3 or 4, IDH1-mutant and ATRX-lost. From germline, CDR1 is SEHNR and CDR2 FQNEAQ (reference sequence). The CDR3 loop spans 12 amino acids. V lost 4 bases and J lost 7; bases outside the gene matches: 0. As for this clone: Antigen: not known.

Only in-frame clones appear in the TCRdb table, and some are missing; sequencing was by immunoSEQ multiplex PCR. Among around 56,000 clones, over 70% were seen once, and the ten largest hold about 3.4%. J is TRBJ1-4 and V is TRBV7-9, with TRBD1 identical over 7 bases. The TCR sequence derives from a young man with glioma. This material consisted of PBMCs, taken from a glioma patient whose treatment included an IDH1 peptide vaccine. CDR3 sequence: CASSSGGEKLFF. The DNA of the CDR3 is TGTGCCAGCAGCTCAGGGGGTGAAAAACTGTTTTTT.